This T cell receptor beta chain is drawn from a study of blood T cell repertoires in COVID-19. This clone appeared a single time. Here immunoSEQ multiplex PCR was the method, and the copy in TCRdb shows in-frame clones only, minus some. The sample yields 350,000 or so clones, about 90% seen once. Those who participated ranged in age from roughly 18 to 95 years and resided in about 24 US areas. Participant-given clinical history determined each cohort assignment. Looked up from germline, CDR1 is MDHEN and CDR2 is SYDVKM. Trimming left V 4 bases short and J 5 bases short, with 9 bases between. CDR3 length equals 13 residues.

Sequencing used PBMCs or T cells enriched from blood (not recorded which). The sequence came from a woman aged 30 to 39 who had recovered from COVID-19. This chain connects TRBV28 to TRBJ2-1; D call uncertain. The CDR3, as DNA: TGTGCCAGCAGTTCCCTGCGGCACAATGAGCAGTTCTTC. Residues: CASSSLRHNEQFF.